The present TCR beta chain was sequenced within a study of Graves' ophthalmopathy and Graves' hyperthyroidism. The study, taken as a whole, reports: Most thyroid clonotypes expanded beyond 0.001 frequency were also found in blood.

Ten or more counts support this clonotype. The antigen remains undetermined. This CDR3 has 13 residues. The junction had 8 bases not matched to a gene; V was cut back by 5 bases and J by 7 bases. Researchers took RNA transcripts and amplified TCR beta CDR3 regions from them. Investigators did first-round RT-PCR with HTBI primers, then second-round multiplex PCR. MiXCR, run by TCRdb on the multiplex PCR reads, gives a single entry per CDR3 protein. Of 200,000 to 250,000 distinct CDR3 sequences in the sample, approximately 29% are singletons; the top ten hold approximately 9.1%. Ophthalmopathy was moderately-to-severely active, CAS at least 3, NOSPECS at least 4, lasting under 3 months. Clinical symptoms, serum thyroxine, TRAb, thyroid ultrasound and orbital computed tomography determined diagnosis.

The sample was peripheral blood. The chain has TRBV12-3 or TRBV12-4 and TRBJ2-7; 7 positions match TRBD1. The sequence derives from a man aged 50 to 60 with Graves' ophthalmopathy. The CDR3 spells CASSPDRVREQYF. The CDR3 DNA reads TGTGCCAGCAGTCCTGACAGGGTGCGGGAGCAGTACTTC.